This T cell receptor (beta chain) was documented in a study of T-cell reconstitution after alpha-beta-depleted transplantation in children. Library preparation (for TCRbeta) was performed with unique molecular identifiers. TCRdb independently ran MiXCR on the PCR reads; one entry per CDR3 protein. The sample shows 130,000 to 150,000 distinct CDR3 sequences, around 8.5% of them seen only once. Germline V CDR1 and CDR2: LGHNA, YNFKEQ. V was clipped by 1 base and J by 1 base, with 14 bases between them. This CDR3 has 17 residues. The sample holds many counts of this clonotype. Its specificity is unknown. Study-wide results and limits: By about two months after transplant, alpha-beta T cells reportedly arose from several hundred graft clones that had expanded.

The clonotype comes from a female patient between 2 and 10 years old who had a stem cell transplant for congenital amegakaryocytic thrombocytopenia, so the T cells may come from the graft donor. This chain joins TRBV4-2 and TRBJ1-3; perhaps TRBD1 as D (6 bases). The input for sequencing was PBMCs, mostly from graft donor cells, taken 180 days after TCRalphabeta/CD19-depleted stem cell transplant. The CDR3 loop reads CASSQASVGGSGNTIYF. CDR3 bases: TGTGCCAGCAGCCAAGCATCGGTAGGGGGATCTGGAAACACCATATATTTT.